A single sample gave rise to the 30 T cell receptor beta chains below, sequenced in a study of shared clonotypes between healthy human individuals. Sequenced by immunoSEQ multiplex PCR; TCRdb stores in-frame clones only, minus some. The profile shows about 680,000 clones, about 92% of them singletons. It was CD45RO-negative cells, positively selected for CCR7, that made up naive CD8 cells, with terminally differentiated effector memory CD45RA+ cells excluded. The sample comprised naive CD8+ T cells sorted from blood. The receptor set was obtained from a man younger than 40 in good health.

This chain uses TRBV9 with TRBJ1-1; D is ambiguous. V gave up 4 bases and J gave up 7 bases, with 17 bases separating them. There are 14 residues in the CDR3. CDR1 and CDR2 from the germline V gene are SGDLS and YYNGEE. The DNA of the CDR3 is TGTGCCAGCAGCTCCACTCTCGACTGGGGTGAAGCTTTCTTT. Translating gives CASSSTLDWGEAFF.

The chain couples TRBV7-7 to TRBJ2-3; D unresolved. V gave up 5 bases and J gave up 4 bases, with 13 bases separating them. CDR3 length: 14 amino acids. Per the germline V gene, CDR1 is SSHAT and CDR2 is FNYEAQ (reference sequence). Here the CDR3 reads CASSPFMGADTQYF. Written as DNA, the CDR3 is TGTGCCAGCAGCCCCTTTATGGGCGCAGATACGCAGTATTTT.

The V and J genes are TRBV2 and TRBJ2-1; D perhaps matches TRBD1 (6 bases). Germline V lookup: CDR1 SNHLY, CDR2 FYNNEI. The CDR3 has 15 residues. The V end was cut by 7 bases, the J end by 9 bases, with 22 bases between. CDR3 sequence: CASIGQTTPSGEQFF. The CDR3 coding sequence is TGTGCCAGCATTGGACAGACTACCCCCTCTGGTGAGCAGTTCTTC.

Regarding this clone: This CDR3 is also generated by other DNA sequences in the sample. Here the CDR3 reads CASSLSVTYEQYF. Here the CDR3 DNA reads TGTGCCAGCAGCTTATCCGTAACCTACGAGCAGTACTTC. The gene calls are TRBV7-9 and TRBJ2-7; D gene unclear. Per the germline V gene, CDR1 is SEHNR and CDR2 is FQNEAQ (reference sequence). The CDR3 is 13 amino acids. The V and J ends lost 2 bases and 2 bases respectively, with 7 bases between them. Combining the CDR3 with reference TRBV7-9 and TRBJ2-7 gives the whole variable domain DTGVSQNPRHKITKRGQNVTFRCDPISEHNRLYWYRQTLGQGPEFLTYFQNEAQLEKSRLLSDRFSAERPKGSFSTLEIQRTEQGDSAMYLCASSLSVTYEQYFGPGTRLTVT.

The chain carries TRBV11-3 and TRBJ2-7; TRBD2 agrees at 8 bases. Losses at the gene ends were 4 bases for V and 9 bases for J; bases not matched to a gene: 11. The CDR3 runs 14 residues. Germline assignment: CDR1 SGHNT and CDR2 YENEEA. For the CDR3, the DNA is TGTGCCAGCAGCTCCGGGACTAGTGACGGGCGGCAGTACTTC. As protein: CASSSGTSDGRQYF.

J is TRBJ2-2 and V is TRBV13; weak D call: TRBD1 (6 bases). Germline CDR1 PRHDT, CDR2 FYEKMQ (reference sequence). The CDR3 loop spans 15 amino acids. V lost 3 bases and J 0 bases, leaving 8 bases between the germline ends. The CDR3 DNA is TGTGCCAGCAGCTTCACAGGGACGAACACCGGGGAGCTGTTTTTT. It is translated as CASSFTGTNTGELFF. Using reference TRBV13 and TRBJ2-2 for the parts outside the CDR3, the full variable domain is AAGVIQSPRHLIKEKRETATLKCYPIPRHDTVYWYQQGPGQDPQFLISFYEKMQSDKGSIPDRFSAQQFSDYHSELNMSSLELGDSALYFCASSFTGTNTGELFFGEGSRLTVL.

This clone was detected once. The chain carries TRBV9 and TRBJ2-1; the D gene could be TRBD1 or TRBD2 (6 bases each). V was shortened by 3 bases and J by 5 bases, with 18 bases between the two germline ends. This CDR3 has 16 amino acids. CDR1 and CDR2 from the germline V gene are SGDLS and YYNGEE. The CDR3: CASSDIPPGANNEQFF. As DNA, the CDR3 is TGTGCCAGCAGCGATATCCCCCCGGGGGCTAACAATGAGCAGTTCTTC.

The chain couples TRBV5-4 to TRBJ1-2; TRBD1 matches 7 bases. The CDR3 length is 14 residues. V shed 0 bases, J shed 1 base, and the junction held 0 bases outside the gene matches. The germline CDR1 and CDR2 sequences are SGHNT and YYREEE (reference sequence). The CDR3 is CASSLGDSNYGYTF. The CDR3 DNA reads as TGTGCCAGCAGCTTGGGGGACAGTAACTATGGCTACACCTTC.

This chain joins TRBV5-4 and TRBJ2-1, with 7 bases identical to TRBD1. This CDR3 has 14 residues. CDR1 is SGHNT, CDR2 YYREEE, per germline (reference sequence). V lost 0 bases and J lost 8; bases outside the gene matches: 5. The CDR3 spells CASSLGPGGYEQFF. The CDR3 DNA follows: TGTGCCAGCAGCTTGGGGCCAGGGGGTTATGAGCAGTTCTTC.

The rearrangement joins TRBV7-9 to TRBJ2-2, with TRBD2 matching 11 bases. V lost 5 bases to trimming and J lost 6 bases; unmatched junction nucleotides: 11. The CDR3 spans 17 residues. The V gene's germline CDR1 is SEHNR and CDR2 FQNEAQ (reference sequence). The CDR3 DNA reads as TGTGCCAGCAGCCACACACTAGCGGGAGAAAAATCCGGGGAGCTGTTTTTT. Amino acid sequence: CASSHTLAGEKSGELFF.

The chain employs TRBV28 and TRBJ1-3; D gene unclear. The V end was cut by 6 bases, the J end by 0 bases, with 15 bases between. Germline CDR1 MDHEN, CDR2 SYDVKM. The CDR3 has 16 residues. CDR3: CASRGLTISSGNTIYF. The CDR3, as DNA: TGTGCCAGCAGGGGATTGACAATCTCCTCTGGAAACACCATATATTTT.

CDR3 sequence (DNA): TGTGCCAGCAGTGGGGGCAGGGCGGAGCAGTACTTC. Translation: CASSGGRAEQYF. The V call is TRBV25-1, the J call TRBJ2-7; D possibly corresponds to TRBD1 (5 bases). V was pared by 4 bases and J by 7 bases, with 11 bases between. In germline, CDR1 is MGHDK, CDR2 SYGVNS. The CDR3 has 12 amino acids.

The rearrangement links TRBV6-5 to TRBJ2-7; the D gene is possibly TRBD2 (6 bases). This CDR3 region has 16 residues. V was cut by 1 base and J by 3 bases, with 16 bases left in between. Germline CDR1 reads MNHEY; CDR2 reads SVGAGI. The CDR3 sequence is CASSYWGLSAGYEQYF. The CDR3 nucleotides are TGTGCCAGCAGTTACTGGGGACTCTCCGCCGGCTACGAGCAGTACTTC.

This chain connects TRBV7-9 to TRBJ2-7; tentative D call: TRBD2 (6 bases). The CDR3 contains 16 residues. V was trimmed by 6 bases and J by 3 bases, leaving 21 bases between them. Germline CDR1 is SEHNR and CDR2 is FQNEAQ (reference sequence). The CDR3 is CASSLTTATGSYEQYF. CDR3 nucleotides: TGTGCCAGCAGTCTAACAACAGCGACCGGGAGCTACGAGCAGTACTTC.

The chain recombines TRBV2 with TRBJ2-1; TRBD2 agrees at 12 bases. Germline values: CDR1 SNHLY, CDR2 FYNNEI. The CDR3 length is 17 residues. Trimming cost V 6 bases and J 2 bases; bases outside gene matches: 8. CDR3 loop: CASSAPTSGRTYNEQFF. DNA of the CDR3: TGTGCCAGCAGCGCCCCGACTAGCGGGAGAACCTACAATGAGCAGTTCTTC.

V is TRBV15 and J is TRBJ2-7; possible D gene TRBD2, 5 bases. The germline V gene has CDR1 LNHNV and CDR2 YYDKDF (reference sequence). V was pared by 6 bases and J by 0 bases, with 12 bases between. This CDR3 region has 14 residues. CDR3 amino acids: CATSPAEASYEQYF. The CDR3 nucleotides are TGTGCCACCAGTCCGGCGGAGGCCTCCTACGAGCAGTACTTC.

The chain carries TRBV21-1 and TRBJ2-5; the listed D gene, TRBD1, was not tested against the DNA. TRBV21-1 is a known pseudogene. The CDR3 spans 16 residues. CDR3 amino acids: CASSNKKDRGRETQYF. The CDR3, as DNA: TGTGCCAGCAGCAATAAGAAGGACAGGGGGCGAGAGACCCAGTACTTC.

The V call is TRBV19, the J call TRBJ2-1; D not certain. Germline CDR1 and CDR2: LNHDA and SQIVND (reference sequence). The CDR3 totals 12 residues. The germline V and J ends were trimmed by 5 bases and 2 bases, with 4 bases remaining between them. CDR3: CASSPTYNEQFF. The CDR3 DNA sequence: TGTGCCAGTAGTCCTACCTACAATGAGCAGTTCTTC.

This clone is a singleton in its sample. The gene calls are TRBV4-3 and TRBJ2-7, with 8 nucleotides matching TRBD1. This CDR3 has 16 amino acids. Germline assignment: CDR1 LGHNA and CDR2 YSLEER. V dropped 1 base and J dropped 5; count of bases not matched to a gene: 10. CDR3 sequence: CASSQVGSGTGNEQYF. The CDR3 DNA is TGCGCCAGCAGCCAAGTGGGGTCCGGGACAGGAAACGAGCAGTACTTC.

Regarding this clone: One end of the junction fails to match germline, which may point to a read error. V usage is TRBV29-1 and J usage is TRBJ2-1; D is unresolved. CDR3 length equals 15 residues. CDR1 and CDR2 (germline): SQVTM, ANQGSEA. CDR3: CSVEGHKRDYNEQFF. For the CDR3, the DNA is TGCAGCGTCGAAGGGCACAAACGAGATTACAATGAGCAGTTCTTC.

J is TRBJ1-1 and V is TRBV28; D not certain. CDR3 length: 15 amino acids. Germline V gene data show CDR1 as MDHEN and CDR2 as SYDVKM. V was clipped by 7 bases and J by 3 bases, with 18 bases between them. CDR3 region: CASTSTAGEDTEAFF. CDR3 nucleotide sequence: TGTGCCAGCACCTCCACCGCCGGGGAAGACACTGAAGCTTTCTTT.

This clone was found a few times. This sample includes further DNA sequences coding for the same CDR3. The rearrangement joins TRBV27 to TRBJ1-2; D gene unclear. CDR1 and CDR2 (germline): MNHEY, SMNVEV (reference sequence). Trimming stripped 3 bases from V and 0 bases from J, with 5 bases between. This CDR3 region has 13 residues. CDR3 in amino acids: CASSLSANYGYTF. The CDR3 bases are TGTGCCAGCAGTTTGAGTGCTAACTATGGCTACACCTTC.

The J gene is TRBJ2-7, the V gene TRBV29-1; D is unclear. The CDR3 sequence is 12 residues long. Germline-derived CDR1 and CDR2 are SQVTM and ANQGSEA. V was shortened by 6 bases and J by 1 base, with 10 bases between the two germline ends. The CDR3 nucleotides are TGCAGCGTCCTGATCGATTCCTACGAGCAGTACTTC. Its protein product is CSVLIDSYEQYF.

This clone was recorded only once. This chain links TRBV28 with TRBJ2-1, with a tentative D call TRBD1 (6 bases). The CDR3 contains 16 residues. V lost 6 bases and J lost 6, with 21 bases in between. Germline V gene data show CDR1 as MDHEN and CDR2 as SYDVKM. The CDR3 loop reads CASSIRGQFLGNEQFF. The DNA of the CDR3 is TGTGCCAGCAGCATTCGCGGACAGTTCCTAGGCAATGAGCAGTTCTTC. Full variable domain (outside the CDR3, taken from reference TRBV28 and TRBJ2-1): DVKVTQSSRYLVKRTGEKVFLECVQDMDHENMFWYRQDPGLGLRLIYFSYDVKMKEKGDIPEGYSVSREKKERFSLILESASTNQTSMYLCASSIRGQFLGNEQFFGPGTRLTVL.

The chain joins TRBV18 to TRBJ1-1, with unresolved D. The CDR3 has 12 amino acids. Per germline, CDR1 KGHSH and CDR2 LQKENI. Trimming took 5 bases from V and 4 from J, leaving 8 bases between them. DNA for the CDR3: TGTGCCAGCTCATCGGTAGGCACTGAAGCTTTCTTT. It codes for CASSSVGTEAFF.

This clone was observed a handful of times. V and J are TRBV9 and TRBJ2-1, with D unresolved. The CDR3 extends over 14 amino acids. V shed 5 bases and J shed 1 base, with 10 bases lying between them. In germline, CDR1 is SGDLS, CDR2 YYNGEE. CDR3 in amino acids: CASSIGDSYNEQFF. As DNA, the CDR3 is TGTGCCAGCAGTATAGGAGATTCCTACAATGAGCAGTTCTTC.

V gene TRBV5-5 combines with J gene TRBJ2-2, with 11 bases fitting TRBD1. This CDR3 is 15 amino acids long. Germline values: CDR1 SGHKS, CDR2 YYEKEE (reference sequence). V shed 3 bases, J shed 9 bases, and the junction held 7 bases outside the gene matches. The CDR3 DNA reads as TGTGCCAGCAGCTCGGGACAGGGGGAGAACCGGGAGCTGTTTTTT. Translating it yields CASSSGQGENRELFF.

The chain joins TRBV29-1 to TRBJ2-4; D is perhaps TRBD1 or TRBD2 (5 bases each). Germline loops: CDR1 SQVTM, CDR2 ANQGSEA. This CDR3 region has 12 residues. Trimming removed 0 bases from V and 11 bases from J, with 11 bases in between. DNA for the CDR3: TGCAGCGTTGAAGATCAAGGGACCCTTCAGTACTTC. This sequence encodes CSVEDQGTLQYF.

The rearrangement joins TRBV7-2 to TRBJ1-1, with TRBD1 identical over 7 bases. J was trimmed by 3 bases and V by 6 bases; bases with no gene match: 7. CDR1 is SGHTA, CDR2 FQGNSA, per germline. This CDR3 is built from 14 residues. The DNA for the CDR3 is TGTGCCAGCAGTTACACAGGGGTGGACACTGAAGCTTTCTTT. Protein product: CASSYTGVDTEAFF.

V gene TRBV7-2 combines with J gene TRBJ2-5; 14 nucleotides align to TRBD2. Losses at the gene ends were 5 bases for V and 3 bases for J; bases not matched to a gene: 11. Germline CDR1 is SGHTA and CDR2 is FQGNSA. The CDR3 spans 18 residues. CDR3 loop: CASSHRLAGGYVEETQYF. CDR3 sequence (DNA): TGTGCCAGCAGCCATAGACTAGCGGGAGGGTATGTGGAAGAGACCCAGTACTTC.